The following is a T cell receptor (beta chain) sequence with its context. TCRdb's table, derived via immunoSEQ multiplex PCR, lists solely in-frame clones and lacks some. The data hold 45,000 to 60,000 clones, with roughly 89% observed a single time. The sample belongs to a study of technical replicates of blood from a few donors. The CDR3 runs to 14 residues. The V gene lost 2 bases and the J gene lost 6 bases, with 10 bases spanning the gap. Germline V gene data show CDR1 as SSHAT and CDR2 as FNYEAQ (reference sequence). The chain joins TRBV7-7 to TRBJ2-2, with D perhaps TRBD2 (5 bases). This TCR was sampled from a human donor in good health. Some clones in this sample may be carry-over from other donors' samples. Sequenced sample: PBMCs. As DNA, the CDR3 is TGTGCCAGCAGCTTATTACTAGTCCCCGGGGAGCTGTTTTTT. Translated, it gives CASSLLLVPGELFF.